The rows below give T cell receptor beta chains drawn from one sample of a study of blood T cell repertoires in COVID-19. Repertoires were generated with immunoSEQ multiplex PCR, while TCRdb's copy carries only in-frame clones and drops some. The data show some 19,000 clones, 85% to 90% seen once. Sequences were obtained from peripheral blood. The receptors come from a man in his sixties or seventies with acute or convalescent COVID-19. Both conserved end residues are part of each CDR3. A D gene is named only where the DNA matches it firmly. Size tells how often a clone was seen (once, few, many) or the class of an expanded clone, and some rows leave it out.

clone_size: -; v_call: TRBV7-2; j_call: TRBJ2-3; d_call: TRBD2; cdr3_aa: CASSYTSARTDTQYF; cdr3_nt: TGTGCCAGCAGTTACACTAGCGCCCGCACAGATACGCAGTATTTT
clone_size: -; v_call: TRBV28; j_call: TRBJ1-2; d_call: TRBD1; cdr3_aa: CASSTRGHYGYTF; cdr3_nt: TGTGCCAGCAGTACCAGGGGGCACTATGGCTACACCTTC
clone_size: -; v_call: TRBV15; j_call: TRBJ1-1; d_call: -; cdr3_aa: CATAGQLMNTEAFF; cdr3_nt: TGTGCCACCGCCGGACAGTTAATGAACACTGAAGCTTTCTTT
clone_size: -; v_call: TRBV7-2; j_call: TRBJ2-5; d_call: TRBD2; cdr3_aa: CASSSILAGGNLQETQYF; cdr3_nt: TGTGCCAGCAGCTCTATACTGGCGGGAGGGAACCTACAAGAGACCCAGTACTTC
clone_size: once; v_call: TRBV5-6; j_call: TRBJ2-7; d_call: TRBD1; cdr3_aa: CASSSPGQGAYEQYF; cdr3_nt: TGTGCCAGCAGCTCCCCGGGACAGGGGGCCTACGAGCAGTACTTC
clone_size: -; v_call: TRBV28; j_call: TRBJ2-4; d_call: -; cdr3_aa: CASSPPRDIQYF; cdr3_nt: TGTGCCAGCAGTCCGCCCCGCGACATTCAGTACTTC
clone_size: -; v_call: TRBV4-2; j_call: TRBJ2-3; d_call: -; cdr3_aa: CASSQDAGTYGDTQYF; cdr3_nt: TGTGCCAGCAGCCAAGATGCTGGGACTTACGGGGATACGCAGTATTTT
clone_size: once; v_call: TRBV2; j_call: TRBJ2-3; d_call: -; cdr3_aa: CASSSPAVSTDTQYF; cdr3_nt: TGTGCCAGCAGCTCGCCGGCGGTTAGCACAGATACGCAGTATTTT
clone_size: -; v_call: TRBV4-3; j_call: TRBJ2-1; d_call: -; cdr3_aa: CASSQDLAGPGGNEQFF; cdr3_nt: TGCGCCAGCAGCCAAGATCTGGCGGGTCCTGGGGGGAATGAGCAGTTCTTC
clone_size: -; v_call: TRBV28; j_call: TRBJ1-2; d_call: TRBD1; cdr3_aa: CASSRTDRADYTF; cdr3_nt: TGTGCCAGCAGTCGGACCGACAGGGCTGACTACACCTTC
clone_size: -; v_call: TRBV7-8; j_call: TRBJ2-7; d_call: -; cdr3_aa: CASSLSRGHEQYF; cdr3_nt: TGTGCCAGCAGCTTATCCAGGGGCCACGAGCAGTACTTC
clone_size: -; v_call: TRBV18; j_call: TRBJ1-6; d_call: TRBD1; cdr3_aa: CASSPDRGRGGSPLHF; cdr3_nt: TGTGCCAGCTCACCTGACAGGGGACGCGGTGGTTCACCCCTCCACTTT
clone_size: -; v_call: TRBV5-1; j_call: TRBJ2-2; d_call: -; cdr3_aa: CASSLSTFLGELFF; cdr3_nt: TGCGCCAGCAGCTTGTCTACCTTCCTAGGGGAGCTGTTTTTT
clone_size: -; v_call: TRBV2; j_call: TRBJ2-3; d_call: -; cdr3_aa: CASSEADTSTDTQYF; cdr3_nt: TGTGCCAGCAGTGAAGCGGACACCTCCACAGATACGCAGTATTTT
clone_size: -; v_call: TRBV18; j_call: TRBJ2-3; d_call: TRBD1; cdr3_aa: CASSPLRTGSTDTQYF; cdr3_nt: TGTGCCAGCTCACCTTTAAGGACAGGGAGCACAGATACGCAGTATTTT
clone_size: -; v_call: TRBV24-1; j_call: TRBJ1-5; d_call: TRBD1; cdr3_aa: CATSETGGDWGQPQHF; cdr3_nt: TGTGCCACCAGTGAGACAGGGGGCGATTGGGGTCAGCCCCAGCATTTT
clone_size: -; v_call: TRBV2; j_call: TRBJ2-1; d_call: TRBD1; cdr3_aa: CASGDRDLSYNEQFF; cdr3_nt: TGTGCCAGCGGGGACAGAGACCTTTCCTACAATGAGCAGTTCTTC
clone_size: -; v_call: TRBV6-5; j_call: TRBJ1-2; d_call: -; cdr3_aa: CASSRGPDGYTF; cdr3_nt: TGTGCCAGCAGCAGGGGCCCCGATGGCTACACCTTC
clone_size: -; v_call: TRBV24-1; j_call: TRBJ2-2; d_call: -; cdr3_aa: CATRPGGPHYNTGELFF; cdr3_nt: TGTGCCACCAGACCCGGAGGGCCTCATTACAACACCGGGGAGCTGTTTTTT
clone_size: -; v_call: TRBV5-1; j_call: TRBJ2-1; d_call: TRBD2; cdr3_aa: CASSPLGTSGNEQFF; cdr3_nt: TGCGCCAGCAGCCCCCTGGGGACTAGCGGCAATGAGCAGTTCTTC